This TCR beta chain was documented in a study of cytomegalovirus exposure and HLA in healthy donors. Primers included in the PCR were 60 Vbeta and 13 Jbeta primers. TCRdb's copy holds only in-frame clones and misses some; the assay was immunoSEQ multiplex PCR. The sample lists 150,000 to 200,000 clones, about 80% occurring once. Notes on the study in general: Apart from CMV serostatus, no immune exposure information was available. An analysis that was carried out later associated approximately 17,000 TCR beta sequences with HLA alleles at 0.05 false discovery rate.

Donors were ostensibly healthy at sampling, although undocumented immune exposures were probable. As for this clone: Its antigen remains unknown.

Germline V gives CDR1 SGHVS, CDR2 FNYEAQ. The CDR3 length is 14 residues. J was trimmed by 8 bases and V by 5 bases; bases with no gene match: 7. This chain joins TRBV7-6 and TRBJ2-2; TRBD1 matches 8 bases. The sample comprised PBMCs. The clonotype originates from a woman in her 40s in good health and CMV-seronegative. CDR3 nucleotide sequence: TGTGCCAGCAGCACGTTAGGACAGGGAGGGGAGCTGTTTTTT. Amino acid sequence: CASSTLGQGGELFF.